This T cell receptor (beta chain) was profiled in a study of regulatory T cells in long-lasting Graves disease. The overall study: Duration of antithyroid drug therapy among newly diagnosed Graves' patients was under 3 months.

With iRepertoire HTBI primers and Arm-PCR of CDR3 regions, TCR beta libraries were built. TCRdb ran MiXCR on the multiplex PCR reads and lists one entry per CDR3 protein. The sample comprises hundreds of thousands of distinct CDR3 sequences, around 15% of which are singletons, and 25% to 30% rests with the top ten. This clonotype was counted many times. The trim removed 3 bases at V and 4 bases at J, leaving 5 bases unmatched. CDR1 and CDR2 (germline): MNHEY, SMNVEV (reference sequence). This CDR3 has 16 residues. As for time point: newly diagnosed GD, antithyroid drugs for less than 3 months. Construction of the TCR library relied on RNA isolated from PBMCs. These data also featured in a second study, about T cells in Graves' hyperthyroidism and ophthalmopathy.

The source is a man aged 40-50 years with Graves disease. V gene TRBV27 combines with J gene TRBJ2-3, with 12 bases matching TRBD1. The source material was peripheral blood mononuclear cells (PBMCs), sampled at new diagnosis, from a patient treated with antithyroid drugs. DNA of the CDR3: TGTGCCAGCAGTTTCCCCGGGACAGGGGGCGCAGATACGCAGTATTTT. Its translation is CASSFPGTGGADTQYF.